One sample yielded the 23 T cell receptor beta chains listed below, sequenced in a study of blood T cell repertoires in COVID-19. Some clones are missing from TCRdb's copy, which holds only in-frame ones; the method was immunoSEQ multiplex PCR. The sample holds around 70,000 clones, roughly 86% seen once. Sequencing was performed on peripheral blood. The receptors here all came from a human donor in a cohort sampled during active COVID-19.

V usage is TRBV14 and J usage is TRBJ2-3, with 9 bases that match TRBD2. Per the germline V gene, CDR1 is SGHDN and CDR2 is FVKESK. The CDR3 runs 16 residues. J was trimmed by 0 bases and V by 5 bases; bases with no gene match: 6. The CDR3 region is CASSKRAGGSTDTQYF. The CDR3 bases are TGTGCCAGCAGCAAGAGAGCGGGGGGAAGCACAGATACGCAGTATTTT.

This rearrangement joins TRBV10-2 to TRBJ1-1; D unresolved. CDR3 length: 14 residues. CDR1 is WSHSY, CDR2 SAAADI, per germline. The V gene lost 10 bases and the J gene lost 2 bases, with 17 bases spanning the gap. The CDR3 here is CATMAARGNTEAFF. CDR3 DNA sequence: TGCGCCACCATGGCGGCTCGGGGTAACACTGAAGCTTTCTTT.

The gene calls are TRBV13 and TRBJ1-4; D may be TRBD1 (5 bases). The germline CDR1 and CDR2 sequences are PRHDT and FYEKMQ (reference sequence). Trimming pared 2 bases from V and 5 bases from J, leaving 15 bases between. This CDR3 contains 16 residues. The CDR3 nucleotides read TGTGCCAGCAGCTTAATTCGGCTCGGGGGGAATGAAAAACTGTTTTTT. This codes for CASSLIRLGGNEKLFF.

The rearrangement joins TRBV2 to TRBJ1-2; possibly TRBD1 for D (6 bases). The CDR3 is 14 residues long. V was clipped by 1 base and J by 5 bases, with 11 bases between them. CDR1 and CDR2 from the germline V gene are SNHLY and FYNNEI. The CDR3: CASSEEGGVYGYTF. DNA of the CDR3: TGTGCCAGCAGTGAAGAGGGGGGGGTTTATGGCTACACCTTC.

This rearrangement joins TRBV7-2 to TRBJ2-7; no clear D. V lost 5 bases, J lost 1 base, and 3 bases lay in between. From germline, CDR1 is SGHTA and CDR2 FQGNSA. The CDR3 runs to 11 residues. The CDR3 spells CASSHSYEQYF. CDR3 DNA sequence: TGTGCCAGCAGCCATTCCTACGAGCAGTACTTC.

The chain combines TRBV9 with TRBJ2-5, with D possibly matching TRBD1 (6 bases). The germline gives CDR1 SGDLS, CDR2 YYNGEE. The V end lost 0 bases, the J end lost 1 base, and 13 bases lay between the germline ends. This CDR3 contains 16 residues. CDR3 DNA: TGTGCCAGCAGCGTAGCGGACGGCAGGGGCCAAGAGACCCAGTACTTC. This gives the protein CASSVADGRGQETQYF.

The chain links TRBV3-1 (or the pseudogene TRBV3-2) to TRBJ1-4; D possibly corresponds to TRBD1 (5 bases). The CDR3 spans 14 residues. V dropped 2 bases and J dropped 14 bases, with 18 bases sitting between them. Germline CDR1 LGHDT, CDR2 YNNKEL (reference sequence). The CDR3 nucleotides read TGTGCCAGCAGCCAAAGGGGTTCGCCGGGGGACCTGTTTTTT. Protein product: CASSQRGSPGDLFF.

This chain links TRBV19 with TRBJ1-5, with a possible D match to TRBD1 (5 bases). Per the germline V gene, CDR1 is LNHDA and CDR2 is SQIVND (reference sequence). Trimming shortened V by 3 bases and J by 5 bases, and 11 bases separated the two germline ends. The CDR3 is 14 amino acids. CDR3 amino acids: CASSMGRVDQPQHF. CDR3 nucleotide sequence: TGTGCCAGTAGTATGGGCAGGGTCGATCAGCCCCAGCATTTT.

The chain links TRBV19 to TRBJ2-5; 11 bases line up with TRBD1. CDR1 and CDR2 (germline): LNHDA, SQIVND (reference sequence). CDR3 size: 12 residues. The trim removed 9 bases at V and 7 bases at J, leaving 4 bases unmatched. CDR3 amino acids: CASGQGASTQYF. In nucleotides, the CDR3 is TGTGCCAGCGGACAGGGGGCGTCGACCCAGTACTTC.

This clone was detected only once. The V and J genes are TRBV19 and TRBJ2-1, with TRBD2 matching 12 bases. CDR3 length: 16 residues. The V gene's germline CDR1 is LNHDA and CDR2 SQIVND (reference sequence). V gave up 4 bases and J gave up 2 bases; unmatched junction bases: 3. The CDR3 is CASSTPSGGAYNEQFF. The CDR3 region has the DNA TGTGCCAGTAGTACCCCTAGCGGGGGGGCCTACAATGAGCAGTTCTTC.

This chain uses TRBV5-1 with TRBJ2-2; tentative D call: TRBD2 (6 bases). CDR1 is SGHRS and CDR2 is YFSETQ in the germline V gene. This CDR3 comprises 19 residues. V lost 4 bases and J 4 bases, leaving 26 bases between the germline ends. The CDR3 DNA is TGCGCCAGCAGCCGCCCCGCGGGTGGCCCCGGGGGAGGCACCGGGGAGCTGTTTTTT. This gives the protein CASSRPAGGPGGGTGELFF.

The V call is TRBV19, the J call TRBJ1-5, with D uncertain. Germline V CDR1 and CDR2: LNHDA, SQIVND (reference sequence). The CDR3 extends over 13 amino acids. V shed 5 bases and J shed 0 bases, with 5 bases lying between them. The CDR3 region is CASSGDSNQPQHF. The CDR3 region has the DNA TGTGCCAGTAGTGGAGATAGCAATCAGCCCCAGCATTTT.

This clone was seen just once. The rearrangement links TRBV6-2 or TRBV6-3 to TRBJ2-7; D remains unclear. The V gene's germline CDR1 is MNHEY and CDR2 SVGEGT. The CDR3 extends over 14 amino acids. V was shortened by 2 bases and J by 0 bases, with 8 bases between the two germline ends. CDR3 loop: CASSYLGGSYEQYF. The CDR3 coding sequence is TGTGCCAGCAGTTACCTAGGCGGCTCCTACGAGCAGTACTTC.

The CDR3 spells CASSQEIASGYQETQYF. DNA for the CDR3: TGTGCCAGCAGCCAGGAAATAGCTAGCGGTTACCAAGAGACCCAGTACTTC. The chain employs TRBV3-1 (or the pseudogene TRBV3-2) and TRBJ2-5, with 7 bases lining up with TRBD2. Germline V lookup: CDR1 LGHDT, CDR2 YNNKEL (reference sequence). There are 17 residues in the CDR3. After removal of 3 bases from V and 0 bases from J, the junction contained 10 bases not matched to a gene.

This clone showed up just a few times. This chain connects TRBV19 to TRBJ1-1; TRBD1 aligns across 7 bases. This CDR3 is built from 14 residues. V shed 2 bases and J 0 bases; nucleotides not matched to a gene: 0. Germline values: CDR1 LNHDA, CDR2 SQIVND (reference sequence). DNA of the CDR3: TGTGCCAGTAGTATACAGGGGGTGAACACTGAAGCTTTCTTT. It encodes CASSIQGVNTEAFF.

The chain has TRBV6-4 and TRBJ1-2, with a possible D match to TRBD1 (5 bases). Germline V gene sequence: CDR1 MRHNA, CDR2 SNTAGT. Trimming shortened V by 4 bases and J by 5 bases, and 5 bases separated the two germline ends. The CDR3 is made up of 11 amino acids. The chain's CDR3 is CASSGQYGYTF. CDR3 nucleotide sequence: TGTGCCAGCAGTGGACAGTATGGCTACACCTTC.

The chain is built from TRBV2 and TRBJ1-1; TRBD1 aligns across 9 bases. The CDR3 consists of 13 residues. The trim removed 6 bases at V and 3 bases at J, leaving 2 bases unmatched. Germline CDR1 reads SNHLY; CDR2 reads FYNNEI. The CDR3 coding sequence is TGTGCCAGCAGAGGGGACAGGGACACTGAAGCTTTCTTT. It codes for CASRGDRDTEAFF.

This sequence joins TRBV28 and TRBJ1-5; D remains unclear. V gave up 1 base and J gave up 1 base, with 11 bases separating them. The germline gives CDR1 MDHEN, CDR2 SYDVKM. The CDR3 is made up of 16 amino acids. The CDR3 sequence is CASSLSLAGSNQPQHF. CDR3 nucleotide sequence: TGTGCCAGCAGTTTATCCCTAGCGGGGAGCAATCAGCCCCAGCATTTT.

The chain employs TRBV10-3 and TRBJ1-1, with 7 bases matching TRBD1. J gave up 0 bases and V 8 bases, and 3 bases lay outside the gene matches. CDR1 ENHRY and CDR2 SYGVKD come from the germline V gene. CDR3 length equals 13 residues. The DNA of the CDR3 is TGTGCCATCGAACAGGGGCTGAACACTGAAGCTTTCTTT. Translated, it gives CAIEQGLNTEAFF.

V usage is TRBV5-1 and J usage is TRBJ2-7; 11 bases match TRBD1. Germline V gene data show CDR1 as SGHRS and CDR2 as YFSETQ. V trimming: 0 bases; J trimming: 6 bases; junction bases outside the gene matches: 5. This CDR3 comprises 15 residues. The CDR3 loop reads CASSLGGTGGFEQYF. CDR3 DNA sequence: TGCGCCAGCAGCTTGGGCGGGACAGGGGGGTTCGAGCAGTACTTC.

This clone came up once. The V and J genes are TRBV13 and TRBJ2-5; TRBD1 is a possible D gene (7 bases). This CDR3 spans 14 amino acids. Per germline, CDR1 PRHDT and CDR2 FYEKMQ (reference sequence). V was shortened by 5 bases and J by 4 bases, with 14 bases between the two germline ends. CDR3 sequence: CASSTLRGAETQYF. CDR3 DNA sequence: TGTGCCAGCAGCACTCTCAGGGGGGCAGAGACCCAGTACTTC.

The CDR3: CASSPGRLAGKETQYF. CDR3 nucleotide sequence: TGCGCCAGCAGCCCGGGTCGGCTAGCGGGGAAAGAGACCCAGTACTTC. The rearrangement links TRBV5-1 to TRBJ2-5; 9 bases agree with TRBD2. This CDR3 is 16 amino acids long. The V and J ends lost 4 bases and 3 bases, in that order; junction bases with no gene match: 10. Germline V gene data show CDR1 as SGHRS and CDR2 as YFSETQ.

The V and J genes are TRBV29-1 and TRBJ2-5, with 7 bases that match TRBD2. V was clipped by 4 bases and J by 7 bases; unmatched bases: 0. The CDR3 sequence is 10 residues long. The V gene's germline CDR1 is SQVTM and CDR2 ANQGSEA. The CDR3 region has the DNA TGCAGCGTTGGGGGGGGGACCCAGTACTTC. Translated: CSVGGGTQYF. Full variable domain (remainder filled in from reference TRBV29-1 and TRBJ2-5): SAVISQKPSRDICQRGTSLTIQCQVDSQVTMMFWYRQQPGQSLTLIATANQGSEATYESGFVIDKFPISRPNLTFSTLTVSNMSPEDSSIYLCSVGGGTQYFGPGTRLLVL.